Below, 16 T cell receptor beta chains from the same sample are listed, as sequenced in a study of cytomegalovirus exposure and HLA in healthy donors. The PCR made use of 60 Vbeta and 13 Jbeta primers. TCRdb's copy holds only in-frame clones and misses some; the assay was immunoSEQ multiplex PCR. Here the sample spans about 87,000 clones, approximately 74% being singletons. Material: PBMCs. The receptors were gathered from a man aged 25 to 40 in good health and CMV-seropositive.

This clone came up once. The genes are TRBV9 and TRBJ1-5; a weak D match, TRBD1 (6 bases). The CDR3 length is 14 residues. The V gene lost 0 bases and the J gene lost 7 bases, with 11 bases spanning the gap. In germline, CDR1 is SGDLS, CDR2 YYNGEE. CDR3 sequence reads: CASSVGTGYQPQHF. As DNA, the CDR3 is TGTGCCAGCAGCGTAGGAACAGGGTACCAGCCCCAGCATTTT.

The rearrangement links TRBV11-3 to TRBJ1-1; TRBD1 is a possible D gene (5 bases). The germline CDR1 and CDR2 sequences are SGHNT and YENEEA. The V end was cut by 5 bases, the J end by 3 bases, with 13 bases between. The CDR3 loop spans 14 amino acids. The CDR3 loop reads CASSQNTGDTEAFF. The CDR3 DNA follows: TGTGCCAGCAGCCAAAATACGGGGGACACTGAAGCTTTCTTT. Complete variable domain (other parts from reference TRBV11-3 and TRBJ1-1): EAGVVQSPRYKIIEKKQPVAFWCNPISGHNTLYWYLQNLGQGPELLIRYENEEAVDDSQLPKDRFSAERLKGVDSTLKIQPAELGDSAVYLCASSQNTGDTEAFFGQGTRLTVV.

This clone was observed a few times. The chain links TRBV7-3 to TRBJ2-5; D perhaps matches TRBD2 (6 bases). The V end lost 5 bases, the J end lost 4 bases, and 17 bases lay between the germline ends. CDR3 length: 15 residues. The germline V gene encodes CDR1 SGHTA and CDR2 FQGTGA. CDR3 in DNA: TGTGCCAGCAGCCAATTTGCGGGGAAGGGAGAGACCCAGTACTTC. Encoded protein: CASSQFAGKGETQYF.

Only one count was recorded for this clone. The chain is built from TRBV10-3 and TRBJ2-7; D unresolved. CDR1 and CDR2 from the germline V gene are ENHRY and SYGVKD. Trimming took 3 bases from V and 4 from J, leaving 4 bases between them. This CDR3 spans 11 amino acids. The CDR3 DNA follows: TGTGCCATCAGTGATGTATACGAGCAGTACTTC. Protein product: CAISDVYEQYF.

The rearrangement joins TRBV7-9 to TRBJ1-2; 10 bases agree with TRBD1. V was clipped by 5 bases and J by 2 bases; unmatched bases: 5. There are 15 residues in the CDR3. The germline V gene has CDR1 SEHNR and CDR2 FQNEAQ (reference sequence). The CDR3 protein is CASSLRDRGNYGYTF. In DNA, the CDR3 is TGTGCCAGCAGCCTGAGGGACAGGGGAAACTATGGCTACACCTTC.

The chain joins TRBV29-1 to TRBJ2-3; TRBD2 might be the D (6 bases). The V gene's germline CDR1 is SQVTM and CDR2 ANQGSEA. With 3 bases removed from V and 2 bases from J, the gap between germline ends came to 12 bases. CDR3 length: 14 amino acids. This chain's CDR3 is CSVDLAINTDTQYF. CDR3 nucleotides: TGCAGCGTTGATCTAGCGATAAACACAGATACGCAGTATTTT.

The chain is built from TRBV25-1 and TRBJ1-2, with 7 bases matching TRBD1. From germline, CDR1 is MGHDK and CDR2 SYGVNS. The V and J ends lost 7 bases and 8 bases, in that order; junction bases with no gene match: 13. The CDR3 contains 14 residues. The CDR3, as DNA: TGTGCCAGCAAGCAACCCACAGGGGATGGCGGCTACACCTTC. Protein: CASKQPTGDGGYTF.

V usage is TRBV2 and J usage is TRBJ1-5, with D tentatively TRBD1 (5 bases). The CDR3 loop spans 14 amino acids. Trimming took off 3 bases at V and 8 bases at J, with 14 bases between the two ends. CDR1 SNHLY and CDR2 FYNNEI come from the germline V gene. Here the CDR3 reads CASSDAAGWEPQHF. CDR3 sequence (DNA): TGTGCCAGCAGTGATGCTGCAGGGTGGGAGCCCCAGCATTTT.

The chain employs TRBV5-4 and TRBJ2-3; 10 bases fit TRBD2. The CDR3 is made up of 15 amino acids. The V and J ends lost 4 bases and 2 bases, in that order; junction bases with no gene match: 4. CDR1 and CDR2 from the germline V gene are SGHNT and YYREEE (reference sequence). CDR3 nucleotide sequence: TGTGCCAGCAGCCAGACTAGCGGGTACACAGATACGCAGTATTTT. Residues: CASSQTSGYTDTQYF.

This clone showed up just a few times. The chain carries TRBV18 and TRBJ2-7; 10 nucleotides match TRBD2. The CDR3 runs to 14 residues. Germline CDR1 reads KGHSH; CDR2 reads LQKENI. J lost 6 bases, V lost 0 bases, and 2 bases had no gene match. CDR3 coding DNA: TGTGCCAGCTCACCACCCACTAGCGGGGTCGAGCAGTACTTC. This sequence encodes CASSPPTSGVEQYF.

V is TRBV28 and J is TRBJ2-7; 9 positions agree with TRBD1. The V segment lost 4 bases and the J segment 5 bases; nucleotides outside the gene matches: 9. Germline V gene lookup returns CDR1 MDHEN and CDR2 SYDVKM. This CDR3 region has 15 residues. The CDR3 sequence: CASSSPGTGKDEQYF. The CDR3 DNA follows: TGTGCCAGCAGTTCCCCCGGGACAGGGAAGGACGAGCAGTACTTC.

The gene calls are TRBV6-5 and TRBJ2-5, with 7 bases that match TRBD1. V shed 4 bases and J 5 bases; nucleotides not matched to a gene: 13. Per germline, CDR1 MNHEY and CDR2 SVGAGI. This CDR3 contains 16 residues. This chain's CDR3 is CASSSRTDRVWETQYF. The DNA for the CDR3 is TGTGCCAGCAGTTCCCGAACTGACAGGGTCTGGGAGACCCAGTACTTC.

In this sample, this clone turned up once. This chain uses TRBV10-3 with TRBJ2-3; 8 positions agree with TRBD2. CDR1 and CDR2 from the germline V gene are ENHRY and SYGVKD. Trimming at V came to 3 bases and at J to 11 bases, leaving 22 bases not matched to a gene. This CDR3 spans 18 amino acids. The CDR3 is CAISDPRSSAGASRGQYF. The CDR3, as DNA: TGTGCCATCAGTGACCCCAGGTCGTCAGCGGGGGCCTCCCGGGGGCAGTATTTT.

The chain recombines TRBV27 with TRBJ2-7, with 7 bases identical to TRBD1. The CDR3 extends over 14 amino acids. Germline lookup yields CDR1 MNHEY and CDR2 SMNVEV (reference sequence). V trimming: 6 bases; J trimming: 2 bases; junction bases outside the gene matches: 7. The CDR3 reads CASSLQGTPYEQYF. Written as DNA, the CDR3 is TGTGCCAGCAGCCTACAGGGGACCCCCTACGAGCAGTACTTC.

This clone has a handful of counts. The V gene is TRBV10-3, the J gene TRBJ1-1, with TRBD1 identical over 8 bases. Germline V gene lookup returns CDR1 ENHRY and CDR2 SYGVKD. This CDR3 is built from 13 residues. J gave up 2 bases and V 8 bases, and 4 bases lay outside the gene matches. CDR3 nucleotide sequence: TGTGCCATCCAGGGACAGGAAAACACTGAAGCTTTCTTT. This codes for CAIQGQENTEAFF.

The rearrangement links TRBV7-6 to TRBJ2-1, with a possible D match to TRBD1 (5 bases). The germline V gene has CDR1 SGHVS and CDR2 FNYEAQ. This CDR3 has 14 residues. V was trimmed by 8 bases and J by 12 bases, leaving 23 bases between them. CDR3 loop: CASGDSGRAGGQFF. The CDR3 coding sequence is TGTGCCAGCGGCGATTCAGGCAGGGCCGGCGGGCAGTTCTTC.